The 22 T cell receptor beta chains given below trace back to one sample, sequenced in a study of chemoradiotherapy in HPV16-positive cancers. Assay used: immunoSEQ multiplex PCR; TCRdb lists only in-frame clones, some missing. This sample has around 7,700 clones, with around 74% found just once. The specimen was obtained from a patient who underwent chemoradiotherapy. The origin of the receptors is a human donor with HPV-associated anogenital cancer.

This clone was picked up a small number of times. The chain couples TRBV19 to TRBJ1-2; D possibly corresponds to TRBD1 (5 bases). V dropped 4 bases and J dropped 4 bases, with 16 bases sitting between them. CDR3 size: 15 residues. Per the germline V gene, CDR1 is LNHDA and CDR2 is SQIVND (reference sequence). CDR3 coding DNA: TGTGCCAGTAGTACAGACAGTCTGGGACTCTATGGCTACACCTTC. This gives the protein CASSTDSLGLYGYTF.

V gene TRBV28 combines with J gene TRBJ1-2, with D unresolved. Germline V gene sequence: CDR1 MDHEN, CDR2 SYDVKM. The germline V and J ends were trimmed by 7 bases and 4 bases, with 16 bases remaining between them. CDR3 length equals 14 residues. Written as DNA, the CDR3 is TGTGCCAGCACGGGGAGCGGCTTGTCCTATGGCTACACCTTC. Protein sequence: CASTGSGLSYGYTF.

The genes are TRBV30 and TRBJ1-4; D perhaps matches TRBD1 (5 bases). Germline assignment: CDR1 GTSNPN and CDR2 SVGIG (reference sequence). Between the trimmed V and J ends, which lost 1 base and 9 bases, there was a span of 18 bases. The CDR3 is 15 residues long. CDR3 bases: TGTGCCTGGAGTGGGGGGAGACCGACGGGCCAAAAACTGTTTTTT. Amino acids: CAWSGGRPTGQKLFF.

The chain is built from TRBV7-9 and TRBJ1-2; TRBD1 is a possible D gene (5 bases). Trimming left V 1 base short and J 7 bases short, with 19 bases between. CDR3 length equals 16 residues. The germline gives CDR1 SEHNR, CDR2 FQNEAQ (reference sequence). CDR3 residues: CASSLDPIGQGGGYTF. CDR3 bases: TGTGCCAGCAGCTTAGATCCCATCGGGCAGGGTGGTGGCTACACCTTC.

This CDR3 is CASSVRLAGGLQFF. The CDR3 DNA reads TGTGCCAGCAGCGTACGGCTAGCGGGGGGCCTCCAGTTCTTC. V and J are TRBV9 and TRBJ2-1; 11 bases fit TRBD2. V gave up 1 base and J gave up 13 bases; unmatched junction bases: 7. The CDR3 runs to 14 residues. In germline, CDR1 is SGDLS, CDR2 YYNGEE.

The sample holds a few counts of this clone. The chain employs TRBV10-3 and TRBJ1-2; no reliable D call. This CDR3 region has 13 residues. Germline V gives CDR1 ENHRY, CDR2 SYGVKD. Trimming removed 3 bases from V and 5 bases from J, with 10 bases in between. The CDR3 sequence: CAISEAAEYGYTF. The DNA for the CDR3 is TGTGCCATCAGTGAAGCAGCGGAGTATGGCTACACCTTC.

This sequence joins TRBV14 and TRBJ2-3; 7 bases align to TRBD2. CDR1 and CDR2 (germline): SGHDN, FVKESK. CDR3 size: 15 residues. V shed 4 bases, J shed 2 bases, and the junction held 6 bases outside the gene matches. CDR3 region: CASSLQLAATDTQYF. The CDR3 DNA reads TGTGCCAGCAGCCTTCAGCTAGCGGCCACAGATACGCAGTATTTT. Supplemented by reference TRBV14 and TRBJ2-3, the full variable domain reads EAGVTQFPSHSVIEKGQTVTLRCDPISGHDNLYWYRRVMGKEIKFLLHFVKESKQDESGMPNNRFLAERTGGTYSTLKVQPAELEDSGVYFCASSLQLAATDTQYFGPGTRLTVL.

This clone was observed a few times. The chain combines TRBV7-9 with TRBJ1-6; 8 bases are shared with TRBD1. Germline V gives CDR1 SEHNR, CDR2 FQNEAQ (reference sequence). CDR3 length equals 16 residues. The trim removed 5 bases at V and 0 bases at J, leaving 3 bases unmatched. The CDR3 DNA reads TGTGCCAGCAGCGATGGACAGGGCTCCTATAATTCACCCCTCCACTTT. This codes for CASSDGQGSYNSPLHF.

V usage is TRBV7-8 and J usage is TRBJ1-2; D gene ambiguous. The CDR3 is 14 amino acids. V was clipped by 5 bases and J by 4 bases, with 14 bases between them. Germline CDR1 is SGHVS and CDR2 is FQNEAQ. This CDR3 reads CASSPLKGIYGYTF. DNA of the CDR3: TGTGCCAGCAGCCCCCTTAAAGGGATCTATGGCTACACCTTC.

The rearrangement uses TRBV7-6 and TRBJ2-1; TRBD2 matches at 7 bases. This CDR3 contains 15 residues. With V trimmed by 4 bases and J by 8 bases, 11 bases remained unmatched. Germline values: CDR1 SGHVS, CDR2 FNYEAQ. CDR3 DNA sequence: TGTGCCAGCAGCTCCGTTGGGGGGGTTGCCGATGAGCAGTTCTTC. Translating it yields CASSSVGGVADEQFF. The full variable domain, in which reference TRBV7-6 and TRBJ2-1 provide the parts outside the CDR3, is GAGVSQSPRYKVTKRGQDVALRCDPISGHVSLYWYRQALGQGPEFLTYFNYEAQQDKSGLPNDRFSAERPEGSISTLTIQRTEQRDSAMYRCASSSVGGVADEQFFGPGTRLTVL.

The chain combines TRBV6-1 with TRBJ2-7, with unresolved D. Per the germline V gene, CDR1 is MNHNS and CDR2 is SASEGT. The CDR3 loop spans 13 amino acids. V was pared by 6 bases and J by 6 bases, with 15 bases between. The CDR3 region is CASSPLLRREQYF. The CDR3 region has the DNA TGTGCCAGCAGCCCCTTATTAAGGCGCGAGCAGTACTTC.

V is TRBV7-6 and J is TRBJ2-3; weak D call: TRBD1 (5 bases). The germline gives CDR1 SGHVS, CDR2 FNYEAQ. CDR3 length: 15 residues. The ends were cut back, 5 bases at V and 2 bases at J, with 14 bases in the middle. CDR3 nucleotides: TGTGCCAGCAGCCCTCGGACAAGCGCCACAGATACGCAGTATTTT. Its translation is CASSPRTSATDTQYF.

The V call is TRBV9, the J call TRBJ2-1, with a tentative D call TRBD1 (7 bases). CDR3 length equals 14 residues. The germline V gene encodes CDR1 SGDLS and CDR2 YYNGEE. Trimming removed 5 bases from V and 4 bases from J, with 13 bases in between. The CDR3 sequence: CASSASGGYNEQFF. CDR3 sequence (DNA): TGTGCCAGCAGTGCTTCAGGGGGGTACAATGAGCAGTTCTTC.

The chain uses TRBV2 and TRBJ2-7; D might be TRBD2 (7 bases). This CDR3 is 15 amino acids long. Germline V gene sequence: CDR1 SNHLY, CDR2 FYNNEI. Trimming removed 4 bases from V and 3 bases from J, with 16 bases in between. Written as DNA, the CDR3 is TGTGCCAGCAGTGGGGGGGGCTCTACCCACTACGAGCAGTACTTC. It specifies CASSGGGSTHYEQYF. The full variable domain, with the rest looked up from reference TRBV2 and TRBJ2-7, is EPEVTQTPSHQVTQMGQEVILRCVPISNHLYFYWYRQILGQKVEFLVSFYNNEISEKSEIFDDQFSVERPDGSNFTLKIRSTKLEDSAMYFCASSGGGSTHYEQYFGPGTRLTVT.

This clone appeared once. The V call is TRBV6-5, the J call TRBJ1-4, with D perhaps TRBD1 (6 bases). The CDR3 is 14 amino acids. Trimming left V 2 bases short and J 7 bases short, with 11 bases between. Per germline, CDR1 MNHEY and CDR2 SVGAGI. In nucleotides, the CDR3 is TGTGCCAGCAGTTACGGGGGCTCGGCTGAAAAACTGTTTTTT. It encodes CASSYGGSAEKLFF.

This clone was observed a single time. The CDR3 is CASSYSGTPVGYTF. CDR3 DNA: TGTGCCAGCAGTTATTCCGGGACCCCAGTGGGCTACACCTTC. This chain uses TRBV28 with TRBJ1-2, with D perhaps matching TRBD1 (5 bases). The CDR3 runs to 14 residues. V was trimmed by 4 bases and J by 8 bases, leaving 17 bases between them. Germline-derived CDR1 and CDR2 are MDHEN and SYDVKM.

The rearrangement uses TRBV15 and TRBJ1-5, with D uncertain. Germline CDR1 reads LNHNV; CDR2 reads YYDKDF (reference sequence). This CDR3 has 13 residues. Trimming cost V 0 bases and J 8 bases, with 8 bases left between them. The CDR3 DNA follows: TGTGCCACCAGCAGAGACCCGAAAGAGCCCCAGCATTTT. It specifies CATSRDPKEPQHF.

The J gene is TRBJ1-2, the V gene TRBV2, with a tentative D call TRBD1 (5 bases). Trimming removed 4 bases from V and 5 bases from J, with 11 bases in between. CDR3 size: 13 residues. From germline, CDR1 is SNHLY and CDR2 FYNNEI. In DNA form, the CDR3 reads TGTGCCAGCAGTGGGCAGGGTTCTTATGGCTACACCTTC. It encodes CASSGQGSYGYTF. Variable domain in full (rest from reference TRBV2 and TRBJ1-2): EPEVTQTPSHQVTQMGQEVILRCVPISNHLYFYWYRQILGQKVEFLVSFYNNEISEKSEIFDDQFSVERPDGSNFTLKIRSTKLEDSAMYFCASSGQGSYGYTFGSGTRLTVV.

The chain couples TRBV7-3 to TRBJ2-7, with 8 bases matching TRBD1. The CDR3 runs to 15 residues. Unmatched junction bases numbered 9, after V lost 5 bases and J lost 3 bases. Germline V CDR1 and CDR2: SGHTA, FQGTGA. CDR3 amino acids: CASSPGVGTGYEQYF. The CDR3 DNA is TGTGCCAGCAGCCCAGGGGTCGGGACAGGCTACGAGCAGTACTTC.

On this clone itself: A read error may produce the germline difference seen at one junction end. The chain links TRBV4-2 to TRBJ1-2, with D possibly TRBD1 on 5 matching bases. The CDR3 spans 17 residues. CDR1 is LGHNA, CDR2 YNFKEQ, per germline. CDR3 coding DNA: TGTGCCAGCAGCCAAGATACGGCCCAGAAGGGGTACTATGGCTGCACCTTC. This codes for CASSQDTAQKGYYGCTF.

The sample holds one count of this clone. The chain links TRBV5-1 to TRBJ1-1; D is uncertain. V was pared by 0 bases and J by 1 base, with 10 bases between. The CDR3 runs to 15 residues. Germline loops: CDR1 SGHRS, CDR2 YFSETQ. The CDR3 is CASSLAPAQNTEAFF. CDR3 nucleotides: TGCGCCAGCAGCTTGGCCCCGGCCCAGAACACTGAAGCTTTCTTT. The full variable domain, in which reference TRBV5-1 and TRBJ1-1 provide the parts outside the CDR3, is KAGVTQTPRYLIKTRGQQVTLSCSPISGHRSVSWYQQTPGQGLQFLFEYFSETQRNKGNFPGRFSGRQFSNSRSEMNVSTLELGDSALYLCASSLAPAQNTEAFFGQGTRLTVV.

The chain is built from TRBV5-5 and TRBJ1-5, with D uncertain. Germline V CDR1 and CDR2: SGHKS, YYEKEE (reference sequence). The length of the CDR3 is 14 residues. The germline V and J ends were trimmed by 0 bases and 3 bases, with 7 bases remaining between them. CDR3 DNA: TGTGCCAGCAGCTTGGAACAGCTCAATCAGCCCCAGCATTTT. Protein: CASSLEQLNQPQHF. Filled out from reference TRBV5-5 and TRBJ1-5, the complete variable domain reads DAGVTQSPTHLIKTRGQQVTLRCSPISGHKSVSWYQQVLGQGPQFIFQYYEKEERGRGNFPDRFSARQFPNYSSELNVNALLLGDSALYLCASSLEQLNQPQHFGDGTRLSIL.